Presented here are 27 T cell receptor beta chains from one specimen sequenced in a study of identical twins. TCRdb reprocessed the 5' RACE reads with MiXCR, giving one entry per CDR3 protein. Of 350,000 to 450,000 distinct CDR3 sequences listed, approximately 18% are singletons. The sequenced sample consisted of naive T cells sorted from blood. Receptors were obtained from a man aged 45 to 65 in good health.

The gene calls are TRBV5-1 and TRBJ1-1; TRBD1 is a possible D gene (6 bases). The CDR3 is 13 residues long. Germline V lookup: CDR1 SGHRS, CDR2 YFSETQ. Trimming took off 4 bases at V and 14 bases at J, with 21 bases between the two ends. CDR3 DNA: TGCGCCAGCAGCGCAGAGATCGGGACACGGAGATTCTTT. It translates to CASSAEIGTRRFF.

The chain joins TRBV7-2 to TRBJ1-1; D gene uncertain. Trimming left V 1 base short and J 1 base short, with 10 bases between. Germline CDR1 SGHTA, CDR2 FQGNSA. CDR3 length: 15 amino acids. The CDR3 spells CASSLVISANTEAFF. The CDR3 nucleotides are TGTGCCAGCAGCTTAGTCATCTCAGCGAACACTGAAGCTTTCTTT.

This chain connects TRBV4-3 to TRBJ2-3, with 9 bases fitting TRBD2. The CDR3 totals 16 residues. Unmatched junction bases numbered 8, after V lost 1 base and J lost 6 bases. Germline V gene lookup returns CDR1 LGHNA and CDR2 YSLEER. This chain's CDR3 is CASSQGLAGPGDTQYF. The CDR3 region has the DNA TGCGCCAGCAGCCAAGGTCTAGCGGGGCCGGGGGATACGCAGTATTTT.

The chain uses TRBV18 and TRBJ1-5; D unclear. The CDR3 is 13 residues long. The germline V gene has CDR1 KGHSH and CDR2 LQKENI. V was trimmed by 6 bases and J by 0 bases, leaving 6 bases between them. As DNA, the CDR3 is TGTGCCAGCTCGGTAGATAGCAATCAGCCCCAGCATTTT. It yields the protein CASSVDSNQPQHF.

V usage is TRBV12-3 or TRBV12-4 and J usage is TRBJ2-2; D gene uncertain. V was trimmed by 5 bases and J by 4 bases, leaving 8 bases between them. The CDR3 length is 13 residues. The CDR3 is CASSNLATGELFF. CDR3 sequence (DNA): TGTGCCAGCAGTAATCTGGCCACCGGGGAGCTGTTTTTT.

This clonotype was observed a handful of times. The V and J genes are TRBV10-3 and TRBJ1-1; TRBD1 might be the D (6 bases). Trimming left V 6 bases short and J 3 bases short, with 14 bases between. The germline V gene has CDR1 ENHRY and CDR2 SYGVKD. This CDR3 contains 14 residues. This chain's CDR3 is CAISLQGRDTEAFF. In nucleotides, the CDR3 is TGTGCCATCAGCCTACAGGGTAGGGACACTGAAGCTTTCTTT.

This sequence joins TRBV12-3 or TRBV12-4 and TRBJ1-3; D is ambiguous. This CDR3 has 13 residues. V was shortened by 6 bases and J by 5 bases, with 11 bases between the two germline ends. CDR3 loop: CASSPGPRNTIYF. CDR3 bases: TGTGCCAGCAGCCCCGGGCCGCGAAACACCATATATTTT.

This clonotype was found many times. The J gene is TRBJ2-6, the V gene TRBV6-2 or TRBV6-3; D is unclear. V was shortened by 6 bases and J by 0 bases, with 9 bases between the two germline ends. Germline V gene sequence: CDR1 MNHEY, CDR2 SVGEGT. The CDR3 is 15 amino acids. CDR3 bases: TGTGCCAGCAGAACCCAGGTCTCTGGGGCCAACGTCCTGACTTTC. Amino acid sequence: CASRTQVSGANVLTF.

The chain joins TRBV7-2 to TRBJ2-7; D is ambiguous. The CDR3 extends over 13 amino acids. CDR1 and CDR2 from the germline V gene are SGHTA and FQGNSA. V lost 1 base to trimming and J lost 3 bases, with 7 bases between them. Written as DNA, the CDR3 is TGTGCCAGCAGCTTAGGAGCGATCTACGAGCAGTACTTC. This translates into CASSLGAIYEQYF.

This clonotype was counted many times. V gene TRBV20-1 combines with J gene TRBJ2-5; TRBD2 matches at 10 bases. CDR3 length: 11 amino acids. The germline gives CDR1 DFQATT, CDR2 SNEGSKA (reference sequence). The CDR3 protein is CSLGLAETQYF. The CDR3 DNA sequence: TGCAGCCTGGGACTAGCGGAGACCCAGTACTTC.

The CDR3 sequence is CATSDFARETQYF. Written as DNA, the CDR3 is TGTGCCACCAGTGATTTCGCCCGGGAGACCCAGTACTTC. The rearrangement uses TRBV24-1 and TRBJ2-5, with unresolved D. Germline loops: CDR1 KGHDR, CDR2 SFDVKD. The CDR3 sequence is 13 residues long. V was pared by 1 base and J by 5 bases, with 7 bases between.

V gene TRBV2 combines with J gene TRBJ2-7; maybe TRBD1 (7 bases). The CDR3 length is 16 residues. Trimming removed 3 bases at V and 2 bases at J, with 17 bases between. Germline-derived CDR1 and CDR2 are SNHLY and FYNNEI. CDR3 in amino acids: CASSEMEGAPTYEQYF. The CDR3 bases are TGTGCCAGCAGTGAGATGGAGGGGGCCCCTACCTACGAGCAGTACTTC.

There are many counts of this clonotype. The chain joins TRBV20-1 to TRBJ2-5; perhaps TRBD2 as D (5 bases). This CDR3 region has 14 residues. Per the germline V gene, CDR1 is DFQATT and CDR2 is SNEGSKA (reference sequence). V was pared by 6 bases and J by 4 bases, with 18 bases between. The DNA of the CDR3 is TGCAGTGCCCCACCAGAGGGTGGAAGAGAGACCCAGTACTTC. The encoded protein is CSAPPEGGRETQYF.

The chain carries TRBV7-6 and TRBJ2-3; no definite D call. Trimming cost V 5 bases and J 0 bases, with 12 bases left between them. Germline lookup yields CDR1 SGHVS and CDR2 FNYEAQ. The CDR3 has 15 amino acids. CDR3 protein: CASSTTVSSTDTQYF. The CDR3 region has the DNA TGTGCCAGCAGCACAACCGTTTCTAGCACAGATACGCAGTATTTT.

This clonotype has a count of ten or more. This chain connects TRBV6-1 to TRBJ2-1, with 8 bases that match TRBD1. Germline CDR1 and CDR2: MNHNS and SASEGT. V was pared by 6 bases and J by 1 base, with 5 bases of the junction left unmatched. The CDR3 contains 15 residues. The CDR3 loop is CASRVDRGSYNEQFF. The CDR3 coding sequence is TGTGCCAGCAGAGTCGACAGGGGTTCCTACAATGAGCAGTTCTTC.

Points on this clonotype: Possible read error: a much larger clone is one base away. The chain recombines TRBV12-3 or TRBV12-4 with TRBJ2-1; D is perhaps TRBD2 (7 bases). CDR3 size: 15 residues. CDR3 residues: CASSLLAGANNAQFF. DNA of the CDR3: TGTGCCAGCAGTTTATTGGCGGGGGCTAACAATGCGCAGTTCTTC.

This clonotype was detected only a few times. The rearrangement uses TRBV6-1 and TRBJ2-7; D may be TRBD2 (6 bases). The germline V and J ends were trimmed by 5 bases and 6 bases, with 20 bases remaining between them. The CDR3 length is 15 residues. Germline V CDR1 and CDR2: MNHNS, SASEGT. This CDR3 is CASSPSPQGLFEQYF. The CDR3, as DNA: TGTGCCAGCAGTCCCTCCCCCCAGGGACTTTTCGAGCAGTACTTC.

The V and J genes are TRBV5-1 and TRBJ2-5; D possibly corresponds to TRBD1 (5 bases). Germline CDR1 and CDR2: SGHRS and YFSETQ. This CDR3 is built from 15 residues. The V gene lost 0 bases and the J gene lost 4 bases, with 13 bases spanning the gap. For the CDR3, the DNA is TGCGCCAGCAGCTTGGCCGCACAGGTGGCAGAGACCCAGTACTTC. Its protein product is CASSLAAQVAETQYF.

This clonotype was observed at least ten times. The CDR3 sequence is CASSLQGDSNQPQHF. The CDR3 nucleotides are TGTGCCAGCAGCTTGCAGGGCGATAGCAATCAGCCCCAGCATTTT. The chain recombines TRBV7-9 with TRBJ1-5; D may be TRBD1 (5 bases). Per the germline V gene, CDR1 is SEHNR and CDR2 is FQNEAQ (reference sequence). The ends were cut back, 3 bases at V and 0 bases at J, with 9 bases in the middle. The CDR3 runs 15 residues.

J is TRBJ2-7 and V is TRBV12-3 or TRBV12-4; TRBD1 matches 8 bases. The J segment lost 5 bases and the V segment lost 5 bases, leaving 8 bases of the junction unmatched. The length of the CDR3 is 14 residues. The CDR3 DNA sequence: TGTGCCAGCAGTCTCTCGACAGGGGCCAACGAGCAGTACTTC. Its protein product is CASSLSTGANEQYF.

In its sample, this clonotype was seen a few times. This chain connects TRBV4-3 to TRBJ2-3; TRBD1 matches 10 bases. The V and J ends lost 0 bases and 2 bases, in that order; junction bases with no gene match: 8. The germline V gene encodes CDR1 LGHNA and CDR2 YSLEER. This CDR3 is 18 amino acids long. The CDR3 region is CASSQDSGTGAFTDTQYF. CDR3 in DNA: TGCGCCAGCAGCCAAGATTCGGGGACAGGGGCGTTCACAGATACGCAGTATTTT.

The rearrangement uses TRBV6-1 and TRBJ1-1, with D possibly matching TRBD1 (6 bases). Deletions cut 6 bases from V and 0 bases from J, with 14 bases between. This CDR3 spans 15 amino acids. Germline values: CDR1 MNHNS, CDR2 SASEGT. The CDR3 nucleotides are TGTGCCAGCAGCCGCAATAGGGGGGTGAACACTGAAGCTTTCTTT. As protein: CASSRNRGVNTEAFF.

This clonotype was counted only a few times. The chain has TRBV20-1 and TRBJ2-2; 15 nucleotides match TRBD2. The CDR3 contains 16 residues. Germline CDR1 and CDR2: DFQATT and SNEGSKA (reference sequence). V shed 6 bases, J shed 6 bases, and the junction held 8 bases outside the gene matches. CDR3 nucleotides: TGCAGTGCCTATGGACTAGCGGGAGGGCCCGCCGGGGAGCTGTTTTTT. It yields the protein CSAYGLAGGPAGELFF.

This clonotype was detected a few times. This chain uses TRBV29-1 with TRBJ2-4; D gene unclear. Deletions cut 4 bases from V and 0 bases from J, with 10 bases between. Germline V gene sequence: CDR1 SQVTM, CDR2 ANQGSEA. CDR3 length: 14 residues. CDR3 in amino acids: CSVVPDVAKNIQYF. The DNA of the CDR3 is TGCAGCGTTGTCCCCGATGTAGCCAAAAACATTCAGTACTTC.

This clonotype was seen many times. The chain uses TRBV20-1 and TRBJ2-5; TRBD1 aligns across 8 bases. The CDR3 sequence is 13 residues long. V lost 4 bases and J lost 1; bases outside the gene matches: 2. CDR1 and CDR2 (germline): DFQATT, SNEGSKA (reference sequence). The CDR3 here is CSANRGSQETQYF. The CDR3 bases are TGCAGTGCTAACAGGGGGAGCCAAGAGACCCAGTACTTC.

This clonotype showed up just a few times. The chain recombines TRBV10-3 with TRBJ2-1; no clear D gene. Trimming left V 3 bases short and J 5 bases short, with 8 bases between. This CDR3 region has 13 residues. Germline CDR1 reads ENHRY; CDR2 reads SYGVKD. The CDR3 loop reads CAISDRKNNEQFF. The CDR3 DNA reads as TGTGCCATCAGTGATCGTAAAAACAATGAGCAGTTCTTC.

This clonotype was found a few times. The rearrangement links TRBV10-3 to TRBJ2-7; no clear D. Deletions cut 3 bases from V and 3 bases from J, with 12 bases between. Germline V lookup: CDR1 ENHRY, CDR2 SYGVKD. CDR3 length equals 14 residues. The CDR3 sequence is CAISELGLFYEQYF. In nucleotides, the CDR3 is TGTGCCATCAGTGAACTCGGGCTTTTCTACGAGCAGTACTTC.